This TCR beta chain stems from a study of Ad26.COV2.S vaccination and SARS-CoV-2 variants. The overall study: Of the COV1001 trial arms, the Ad26.COV2.S arm included the donor.

V lost 3 bases, J lost 0 bases, and 8 bases lay in between. Germline loops: CDR1 MNHNS, CDR2 SASEGT. This CDR3 is built from 15 residues. Measured with immunoSEQ multiplex PCR; TCRdb has only the in-frame clones, and not every one. The table has around 250,000 clones, more than 70% seen once. Noted treatment: over 15 received Ad26.COV2.S at low or high dose, single or two shots; 5 received placebo; per-sample allocation not given. The investigators took samples on day 63 after the first vaccine or placebo injection. Study results and limitations: Vaccinated individuals (as opposed to placebo recipients) had higher spike-specific TCR breadth. Breadth measured for non-spike TCRs was similar across vaccine and placebo recipients.

Regarding this clone: Its target is unknown.

The sequence was obtained from a person aged 18-65 years who received the Ad26.COV2.S COVID-19 vaccine or a placebo. The chain recombines TRBV6-1 with TRBJ1-4; D remains ambiguous. The sequencing used peripheral blood, collected in a trial of Ad26.COV2.S vaccine versus placebo. The CDR3 nucleotides read TGTGCCAGCAGTGACCTGGCCGCAACTAATGAAAAACTGTTTTTT. Amino acids: CASSDLAATNEKLFF.